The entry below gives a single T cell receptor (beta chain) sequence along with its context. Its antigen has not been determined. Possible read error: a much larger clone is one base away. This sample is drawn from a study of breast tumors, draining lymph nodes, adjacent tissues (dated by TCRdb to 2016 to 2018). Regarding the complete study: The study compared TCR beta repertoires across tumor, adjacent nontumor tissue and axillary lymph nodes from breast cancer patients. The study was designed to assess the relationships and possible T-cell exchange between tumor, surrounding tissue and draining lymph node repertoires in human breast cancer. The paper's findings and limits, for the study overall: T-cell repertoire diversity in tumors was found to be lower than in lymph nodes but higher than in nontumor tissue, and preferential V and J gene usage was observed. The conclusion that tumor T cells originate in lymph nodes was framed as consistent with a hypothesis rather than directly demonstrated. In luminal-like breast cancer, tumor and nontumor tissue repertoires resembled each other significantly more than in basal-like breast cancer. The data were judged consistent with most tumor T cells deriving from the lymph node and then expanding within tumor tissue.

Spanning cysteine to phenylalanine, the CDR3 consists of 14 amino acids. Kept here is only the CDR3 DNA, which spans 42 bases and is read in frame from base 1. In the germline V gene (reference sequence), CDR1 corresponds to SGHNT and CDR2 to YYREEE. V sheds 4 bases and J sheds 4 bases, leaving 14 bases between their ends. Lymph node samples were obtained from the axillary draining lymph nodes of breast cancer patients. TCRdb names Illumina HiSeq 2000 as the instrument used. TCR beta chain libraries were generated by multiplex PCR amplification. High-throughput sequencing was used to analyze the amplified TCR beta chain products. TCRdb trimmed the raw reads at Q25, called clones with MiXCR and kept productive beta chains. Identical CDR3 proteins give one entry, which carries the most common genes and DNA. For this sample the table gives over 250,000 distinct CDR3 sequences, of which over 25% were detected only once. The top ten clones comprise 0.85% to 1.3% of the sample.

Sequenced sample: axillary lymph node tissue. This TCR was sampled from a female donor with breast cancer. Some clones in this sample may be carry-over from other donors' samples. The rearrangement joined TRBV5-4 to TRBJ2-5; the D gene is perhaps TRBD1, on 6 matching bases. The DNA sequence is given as TGTGCCAGCAGCGCCTACAGGGCTACAGAGACCCAGTACTTC. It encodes CASSAYRATETQYF.